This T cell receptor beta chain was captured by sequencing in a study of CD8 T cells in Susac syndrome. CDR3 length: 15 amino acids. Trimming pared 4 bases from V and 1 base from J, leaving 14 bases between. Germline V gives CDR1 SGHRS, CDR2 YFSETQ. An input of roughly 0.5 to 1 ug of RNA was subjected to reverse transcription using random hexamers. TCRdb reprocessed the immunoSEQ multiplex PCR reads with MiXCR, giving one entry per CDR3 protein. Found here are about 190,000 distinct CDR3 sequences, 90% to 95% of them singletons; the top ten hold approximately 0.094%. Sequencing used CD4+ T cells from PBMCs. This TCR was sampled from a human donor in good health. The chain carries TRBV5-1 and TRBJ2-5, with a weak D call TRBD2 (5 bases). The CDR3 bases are TGCGCCAGCAGCCGAGAGGGTAGCGCCCAAGAGACCCAGTACTTC. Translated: CASSREGSAQETQYF.